This T cell receptor (beta chain) stems from a study of cytomegalovirus exposure and HLA in healthy donors. Study at large: In an earlier analysis, around 100 million unique TCR beta sequences were found from 150 million to 200 million T cells.

In germline, CDR1 is SGHRS, CDR2 YFSETQ. CDR3 length: 15 residues. V trimming: 0 bases; J trimming: 6 bases; junction bases outside the gene matches: 4. In the PCR, 60 Vbeta and 13 Jbeta primers were used. Only in-frame clones appear in the TCRdb table, and some are missing; sequencing was by immunoSEQ multiplex PCR. The table has 150,000 or so clones, roughly 79% seen once. The sequencing input was PBMCs. V usage is TRBV5-1 and J usage is TRBJ2-1, with 9 bases that match TRBD2. The sequence was obtained from a male donor in good health and CMV-seronegative. CDR3 in DNA: TGCGCCAGCAGCTTGGATGGCGGGAGGGGCAATGAGCAGTTCTTC. Its translation: CASSLDGGRGNEQFF.